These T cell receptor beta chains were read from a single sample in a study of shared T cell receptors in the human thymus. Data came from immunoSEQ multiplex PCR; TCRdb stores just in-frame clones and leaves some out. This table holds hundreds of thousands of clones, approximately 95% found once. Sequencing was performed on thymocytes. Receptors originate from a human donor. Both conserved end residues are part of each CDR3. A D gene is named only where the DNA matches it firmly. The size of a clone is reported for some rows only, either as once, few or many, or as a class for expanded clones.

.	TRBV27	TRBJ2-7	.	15	TGTGCCAGCAGTTTAATACTAGGGAGCTCCTACGAGCAGTACTTC	CASSLILGSSYEQYF
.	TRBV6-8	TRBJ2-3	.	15	TGTGCCAGCAGCCGAACCCTAGCGAGCACAGATACGCAGTATTTT	CASSRTLASTDTQYF
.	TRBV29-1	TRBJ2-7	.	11	TGCAGCGGGCGGACTATGGTTGAGCAGTACTTC	CSGRTMVEQYF
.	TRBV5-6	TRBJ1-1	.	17	TGTGCCAGCAGCTTCATCCAGGGAGGCTACATGAACACTGAAGCTTTCTTT	CASSFIQGGYMNTEAFF
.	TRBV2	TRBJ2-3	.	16	TGTGCCAGCAGTGAACTGACAGGGACTAGCACAGATACGCAGTATTTT	CASSELTGTSTDTQYF
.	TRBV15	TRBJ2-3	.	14	TGTGCCACCAGCAGAGAAACGGGAAAAGATACGCAGTATTTT	CATSRETGKDTQYF
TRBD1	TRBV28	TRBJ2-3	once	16	TGTGCCAGCAGTTTTAGGGGACAGGGGCATCAAGATACGCAGTATTTT	CASSFRGQGHQDTQYF
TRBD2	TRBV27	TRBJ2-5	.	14	TGTGCCAGCAGTTTATGCGGGAGGGCTAGGACCCAGTACTTC	CASSLCGRARTQYF
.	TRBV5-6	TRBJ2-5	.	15	TGTGCCAGCAGCTTGAGGAGGGTGCGGCAAGAGACCCAGTACTTC	CASSLRRVRQETQYF
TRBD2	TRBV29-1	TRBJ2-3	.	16	TGCAGCGGCCTACTAGCGGGAGAATCCAGGACAGATACGCAGTATTTT	CSGLLAGESRTDTQYF
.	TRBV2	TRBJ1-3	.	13	TGTGCCAGCCATCAGAACAATGGAAACACCATATATTTT	CASHQNNGNTIYF
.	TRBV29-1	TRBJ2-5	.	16	TGCAGCGTTGAGCCCCCGGCAGGGCATTGCCAAGAGACCCAGTACTTC	CSVEPPAGHCQETQYF
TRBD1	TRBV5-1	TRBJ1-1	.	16	TGCGCCAGCAGCTTACCGGACAGGCGCTCAAACACTGAAGCTTTCTTT	CASSLPDRRSNTEAFF
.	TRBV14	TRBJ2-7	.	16	TGTGCCAGCAGCCACCCCCCGGGACGCCGGGACTACGAGCAGTACTTC	CASSHPPGRRDYEQYF
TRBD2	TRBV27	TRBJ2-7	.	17	TGTGCCAGCTGCTACCGACCCCGACTAGCGGGACCCTACGAGCAGTACTTC	CASCYRPRLAGPYEQYF
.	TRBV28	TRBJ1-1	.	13	TGTGCCAGCAGTTTAGCGGGGTCCACTGAAGCTTTCTTT	CASSLAGSTEAFF
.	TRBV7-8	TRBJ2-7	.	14	TGTGCCAGCAGCTTAGAAGGCACTGACTACGAGCAGTACTTC	CASSLEGTDYEQYF
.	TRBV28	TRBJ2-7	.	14	TGTGCCAGCAGTTTCGGCAGGGACTCCTACGAGCAGTACTTC	CASSFGRDSYEQYF
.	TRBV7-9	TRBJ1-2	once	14	TGTGCCAGCAGCTTCCGGGACGGAGCCTATGGCTACACCTTC	CASSFRDGAYGYTF
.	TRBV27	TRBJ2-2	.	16	TGTGCCAGCAGTCCACCACGCCAGGGTGCTAGCGGGGAGCTGTTTTTT	CASSPPRQGASGELFF
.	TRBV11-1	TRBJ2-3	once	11	TGTGCCAGCAGCTTGGGGGATACGCAGTATTTT	CASSLGDTQYF
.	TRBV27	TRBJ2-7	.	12	TGTGCCAGCAGTTCCTCAGGCTACGAGCAGTACTTC	CASSSSGYEQYF
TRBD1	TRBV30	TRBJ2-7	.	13	TGTGCCTGGAGTGAAGGACAGGGAGGCGAGCAGTACTTC	CAWSEGQGGEQYF
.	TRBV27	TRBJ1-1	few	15	TGTGCCAGCAGTTTTGGACAGAGGGGGAACACTGAAGCTTTCTTT	CASSFGQRGNTEAFF
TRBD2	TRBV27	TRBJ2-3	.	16	TGTGCCAGCAGTTTACTAGCGGGAGGGCGGGTAGATACGCAGTATTTT	CASSLLAGGRVDTQYF